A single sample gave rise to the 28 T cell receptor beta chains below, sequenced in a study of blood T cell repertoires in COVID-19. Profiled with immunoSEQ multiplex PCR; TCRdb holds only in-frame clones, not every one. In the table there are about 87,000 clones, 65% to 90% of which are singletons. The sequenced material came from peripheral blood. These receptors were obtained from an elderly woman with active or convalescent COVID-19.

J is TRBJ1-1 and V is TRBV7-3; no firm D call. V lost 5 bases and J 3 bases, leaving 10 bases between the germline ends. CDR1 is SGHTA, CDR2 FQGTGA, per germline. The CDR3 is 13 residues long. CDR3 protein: CASSLKRDTEAFF. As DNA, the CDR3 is TGTGCCAGCAGCCTTAAACGGGACACTGAAGCTTTCTTT.

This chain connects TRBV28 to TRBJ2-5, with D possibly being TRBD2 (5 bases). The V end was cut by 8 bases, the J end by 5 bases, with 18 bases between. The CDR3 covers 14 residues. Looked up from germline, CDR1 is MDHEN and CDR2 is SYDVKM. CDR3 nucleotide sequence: TGTGCCAGCTACGACGGCCCACTAGGGGAGACCCAGTACTTC. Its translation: CASYDGPLGETQYF.

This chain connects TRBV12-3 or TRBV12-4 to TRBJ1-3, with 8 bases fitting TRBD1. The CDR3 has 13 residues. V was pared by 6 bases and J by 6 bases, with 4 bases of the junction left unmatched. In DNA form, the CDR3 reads TGTGCCAGCAGGACAGGGGACGTAAACACCATATATTTT. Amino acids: CASRTGDVNTIYF.

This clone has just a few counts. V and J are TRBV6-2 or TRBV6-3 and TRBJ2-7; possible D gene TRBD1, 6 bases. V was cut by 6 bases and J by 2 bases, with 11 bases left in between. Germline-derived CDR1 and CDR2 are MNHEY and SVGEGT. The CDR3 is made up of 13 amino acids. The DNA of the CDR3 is TGTGCCAGCAGCCCCTGGACAGCCTACGAGCAGTACTTC. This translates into CASSPWTAYEQYF.

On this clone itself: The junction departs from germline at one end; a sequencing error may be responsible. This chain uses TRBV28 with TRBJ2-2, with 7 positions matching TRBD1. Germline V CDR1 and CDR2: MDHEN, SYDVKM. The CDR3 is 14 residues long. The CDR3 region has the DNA TGTGCCAGCAGTTTAACGGACAGGATCGAGAACTGGAGCTTT. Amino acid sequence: CASSLTDRIENWSF.

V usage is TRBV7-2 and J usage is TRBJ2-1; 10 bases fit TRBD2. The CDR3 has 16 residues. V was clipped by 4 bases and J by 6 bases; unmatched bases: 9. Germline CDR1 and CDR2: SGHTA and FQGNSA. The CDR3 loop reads CASSSRLAGMGNEQFF. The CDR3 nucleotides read TGTGCCAGCAGCTCCCGACTAGCGGGCATGGGCAATGAGCAGTTCTTC. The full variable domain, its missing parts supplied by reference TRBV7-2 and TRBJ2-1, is GAGVSQSPSNKVTEKGKDVELRCDPISGHTALYWYRQSLGQGLEFLIYFQGNSAPDKSGLPSDRFSAERTGGSVSTLTIQRTQQEDSAVYLCASSSRLAGMGNEQFFGPGTRLTVL.

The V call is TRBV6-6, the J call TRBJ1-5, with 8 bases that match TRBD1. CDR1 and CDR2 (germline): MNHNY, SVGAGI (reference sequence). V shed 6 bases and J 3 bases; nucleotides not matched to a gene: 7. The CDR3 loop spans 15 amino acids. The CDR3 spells CASRGQELVNQPQHF. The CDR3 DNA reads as TGTGCCAGCAGGGGACAGGAGCTTGTCAATCAGCCCCAGCATTTT.

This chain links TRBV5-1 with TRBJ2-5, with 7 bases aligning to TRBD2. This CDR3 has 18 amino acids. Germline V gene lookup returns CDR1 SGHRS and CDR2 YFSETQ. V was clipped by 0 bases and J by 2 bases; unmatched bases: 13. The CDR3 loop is CASSLVASGRGIQETQYF. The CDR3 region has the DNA TGCGCCAGCAGCTTGGTGGCTAGCGGTCGGGGAATACAAGAGACCCAGTACTTC.

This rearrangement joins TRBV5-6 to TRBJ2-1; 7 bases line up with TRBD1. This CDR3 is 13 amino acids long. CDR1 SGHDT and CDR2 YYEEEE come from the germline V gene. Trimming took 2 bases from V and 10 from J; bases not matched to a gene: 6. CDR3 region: CASSFVSGGEQFF. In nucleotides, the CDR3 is TGTGCCAGCAGCTTTGTCTCAGGGGGAGAGCAGTTCTTC.

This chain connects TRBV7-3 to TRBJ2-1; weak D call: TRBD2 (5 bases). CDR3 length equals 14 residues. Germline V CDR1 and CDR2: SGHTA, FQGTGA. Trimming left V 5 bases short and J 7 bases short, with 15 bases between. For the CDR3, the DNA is TGTGCCAGCAGCCCGAGCCTTTCGGGAAATGAGCAGTTCTTC. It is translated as CASSPSLSGNEQFF.

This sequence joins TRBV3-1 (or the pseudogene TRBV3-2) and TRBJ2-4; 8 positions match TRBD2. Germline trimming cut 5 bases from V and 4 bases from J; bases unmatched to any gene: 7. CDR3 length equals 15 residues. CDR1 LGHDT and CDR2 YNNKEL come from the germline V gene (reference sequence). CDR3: CASSSWTGGKNIQYF. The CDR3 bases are TGTGCCAGCAGCTCGTGGACGGGGGGGAAAAACATTCAGTACTTC.

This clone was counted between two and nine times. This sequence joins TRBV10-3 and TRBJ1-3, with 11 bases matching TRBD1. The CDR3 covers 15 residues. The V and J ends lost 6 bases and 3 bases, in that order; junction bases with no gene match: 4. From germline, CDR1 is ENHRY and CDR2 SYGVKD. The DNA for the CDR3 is TGTGCCATCAGCCCGGGACAGGGGGATGGAAACACCATATATTTT. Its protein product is CAISPGQGDGNTIYF.

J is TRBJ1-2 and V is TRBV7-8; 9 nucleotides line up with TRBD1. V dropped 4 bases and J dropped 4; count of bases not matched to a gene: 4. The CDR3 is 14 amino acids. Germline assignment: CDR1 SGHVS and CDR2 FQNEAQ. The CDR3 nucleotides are TGTGCCAGCAGCTGGGACAGGGATGGCTATGGCTACACCTTC. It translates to CASSWDRDGYGYTF.

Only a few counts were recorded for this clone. In DNA, the CDR3 is TGTGCCAGCAGCCTTTGGCGGGCCGACACCGGGGAGCTGTTTTTT. It encodes CASSLWRADTGELFF. The V call is TRBV7-2, the J call TRBJ2-2; D possibly corresponds to TRBD2 (5 bases). Germline V gives CDR1 SGHTA, CDR2 FQGNSA. The V end lost 5 bases, the J end lost 3 bases, and 13 bases lay between the germline ends. CDR3 size: 15 residues.

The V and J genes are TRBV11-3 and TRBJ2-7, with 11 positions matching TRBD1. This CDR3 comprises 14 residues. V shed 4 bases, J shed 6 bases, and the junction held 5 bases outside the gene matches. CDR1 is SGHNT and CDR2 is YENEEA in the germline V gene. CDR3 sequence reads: CASSYRDRGSEQYF. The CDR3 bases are TGTGCCAGCAGCTACCGGGACAGGGGGAGCGAGCAGTACTTC.

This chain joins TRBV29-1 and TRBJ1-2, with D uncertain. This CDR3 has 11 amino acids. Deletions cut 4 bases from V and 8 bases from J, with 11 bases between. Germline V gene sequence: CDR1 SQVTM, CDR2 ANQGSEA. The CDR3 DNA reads TGCAGCGTTGTAGTCACGCGAGGCTACACCTTC. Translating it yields CSVVVTRGYTF.

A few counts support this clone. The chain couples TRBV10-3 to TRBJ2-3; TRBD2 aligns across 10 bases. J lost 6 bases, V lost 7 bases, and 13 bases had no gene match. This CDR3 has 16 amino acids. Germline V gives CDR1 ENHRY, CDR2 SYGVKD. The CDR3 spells CAIKSSLAGGGDTQYF. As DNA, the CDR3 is TGTGCCATCAAGTCAAGTTTAGCGGGAGGCGGGGATACGCAGTATTTT.

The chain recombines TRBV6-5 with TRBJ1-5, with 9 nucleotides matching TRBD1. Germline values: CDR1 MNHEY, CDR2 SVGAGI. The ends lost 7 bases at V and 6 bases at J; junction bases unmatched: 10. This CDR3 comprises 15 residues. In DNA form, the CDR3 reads TGTGCCAGCATCCCAGGGACAGGGCCTAGTCAGCCCCAGCATTTT. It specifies CASIPGTGPSQPQHF.

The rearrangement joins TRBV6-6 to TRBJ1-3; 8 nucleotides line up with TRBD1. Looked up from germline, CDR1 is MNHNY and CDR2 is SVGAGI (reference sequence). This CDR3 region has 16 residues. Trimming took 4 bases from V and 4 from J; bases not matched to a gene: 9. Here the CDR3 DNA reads TGTGCCAGCAGTTCCCCCCGACAGGGGTACGGAAACACCATATATTTT. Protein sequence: CASSSPRQGYGNTIYF.

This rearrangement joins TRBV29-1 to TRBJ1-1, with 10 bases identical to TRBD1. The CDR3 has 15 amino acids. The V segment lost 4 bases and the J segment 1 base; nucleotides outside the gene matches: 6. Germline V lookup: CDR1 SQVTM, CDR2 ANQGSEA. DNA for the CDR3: TGCAGCGTTGGGACAGGGGGGCGAGGGAACACTGAAGCTTTCTTT. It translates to CSVGTGGRGNTEAFF.

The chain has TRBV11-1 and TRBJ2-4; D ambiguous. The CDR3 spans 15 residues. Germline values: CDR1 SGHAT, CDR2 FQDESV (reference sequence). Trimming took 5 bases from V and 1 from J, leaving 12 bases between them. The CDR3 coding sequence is TGTGCCAGCAGCAAAATGGAGAACGCCAAAAACATTCAGTACTTC. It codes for CASSKMENAKNIQYF.

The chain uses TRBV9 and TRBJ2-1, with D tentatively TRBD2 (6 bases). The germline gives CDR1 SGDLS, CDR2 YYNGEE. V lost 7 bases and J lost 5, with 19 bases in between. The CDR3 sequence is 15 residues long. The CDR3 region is CASGGGWGTNNEQFF. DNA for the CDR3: TGTGCCAGCGGGGGAGGCTGGGGAACCAACAATGAGCAGTTCTTC. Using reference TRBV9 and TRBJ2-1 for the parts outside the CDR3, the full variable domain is DSGVTQTPKHLITATGQRVTLRCSPRSGDLSVYWYQQSLDQGLQFLIQYYNGEERAKGNILERFSAQQFPDLHSELNLSSLELGDSALYFCASGGGWGTNNEQFFGPGTRLTVL.

The CDR3 DNA is TGTGCCAGCAGCCCGGGACACCGGCAAGAGACCCAGTACTTC. The encoded protein is CASSPGHRQETQYF. The chain employs TRBV13 and TRBJ2-5, with a tentative D call TRBD1 (6 bases). Between the trimmed V and J ends, which lost 5 bases and 2 bases, there was a span of 12 bases. This CDR3 has 14 amino acids. Germline assignment: CDR1 PRHDT and CDR2 FYEKMQ (reference sequence).

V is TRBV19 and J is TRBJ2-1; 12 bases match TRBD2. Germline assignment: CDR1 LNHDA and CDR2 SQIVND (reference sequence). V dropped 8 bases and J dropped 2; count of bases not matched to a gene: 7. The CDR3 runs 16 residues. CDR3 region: CASSASGRAAYNEQFF. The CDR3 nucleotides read TGTGCCAGTTCGGCTAGCGGGAGGGCCGCCTACAATGAGCAGTTCTTC.

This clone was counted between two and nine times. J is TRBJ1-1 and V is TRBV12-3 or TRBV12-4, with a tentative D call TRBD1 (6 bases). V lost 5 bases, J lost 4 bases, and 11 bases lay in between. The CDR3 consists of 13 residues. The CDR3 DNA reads TGTGCCAGCAGTACAGGGTTTTCCACTGAAGCTTTCTTT. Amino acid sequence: CASSTGFSTEAFF.

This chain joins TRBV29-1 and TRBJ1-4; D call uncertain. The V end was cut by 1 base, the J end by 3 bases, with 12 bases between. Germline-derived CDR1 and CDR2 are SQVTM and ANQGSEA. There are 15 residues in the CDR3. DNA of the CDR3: TGCAGCGTTGAAGTATCGGGGTGGGCTAATGAAAAACTGTTTTTT. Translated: CSVEVSGWANEKLFF.

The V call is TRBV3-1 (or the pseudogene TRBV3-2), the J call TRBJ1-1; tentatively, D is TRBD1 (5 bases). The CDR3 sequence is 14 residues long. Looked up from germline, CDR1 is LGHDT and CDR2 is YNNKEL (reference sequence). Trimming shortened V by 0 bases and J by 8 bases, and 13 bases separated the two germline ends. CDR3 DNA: TGTGCCAGCAGCCAAGACGATAGGGAGGGGGAAGCTTTCTTT. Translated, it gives CASSQDDREGEAFF.

CDR3 coding DNA: TGTGCCAGTAGAGCCAGCTCCGGGACTAGCGGGAGGATGGGGCAGTTCTTC. Protein sequence: CASRASSGTSGRMGQFF. The V gene is TRBV19, the J gene TRBJ2-1; TRBD2 agrees at 15 bases. The CDR3 is 17 amino acids. J was trimmed by 12 bases and V by 6 bases; bases with no gene match: 15. CDR1 is LNHDA and CDR2 is SQIVND in the germline V gene (reference sequence).